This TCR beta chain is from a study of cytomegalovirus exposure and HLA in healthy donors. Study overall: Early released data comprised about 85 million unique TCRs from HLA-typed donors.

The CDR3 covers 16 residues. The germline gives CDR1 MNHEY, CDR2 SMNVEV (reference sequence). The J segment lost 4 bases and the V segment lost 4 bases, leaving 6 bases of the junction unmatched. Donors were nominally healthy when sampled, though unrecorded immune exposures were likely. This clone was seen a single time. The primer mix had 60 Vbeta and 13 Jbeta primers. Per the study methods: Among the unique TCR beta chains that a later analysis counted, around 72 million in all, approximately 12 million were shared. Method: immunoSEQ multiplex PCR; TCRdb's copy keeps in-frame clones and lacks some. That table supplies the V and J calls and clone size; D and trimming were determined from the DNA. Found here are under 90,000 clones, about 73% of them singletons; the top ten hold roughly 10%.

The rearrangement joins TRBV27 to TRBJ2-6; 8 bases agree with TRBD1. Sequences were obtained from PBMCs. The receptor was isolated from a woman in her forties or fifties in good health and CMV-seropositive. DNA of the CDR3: TGTGCCAGCAGTTCTCAGGGGGCTTGGGGGGCCAACGTCCTGACTTTC. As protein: CASSSQGAWGANVLTF.